This record looks at one T cell receptor (beta chain) sequence and its context. The antigen is undetermined. This specimen belongs to a study of shared clonotypes between healthy human individuals. Findings of the study overall: Blood was the sole source, and tissue repertoires probably differ.

This CDR3 has 14 amino acids. The V and J ends lost 4 bases and 8 bases respectively, with 15 bases between them. The germline V gene has CDR1 SGDLS and CDR2 YYNGEE. Terminally differentiated effector memory CD45RA+ cells were excluded by CCR7 positive selection of CD45RO-negative cells. Using immunoSEQ multiplex PCR, the repertoire was profiled, and TCRdb retains in-frame clones only, with some absent. The profile shows millions of clones, about 95% of them singletons. The chain employs TRBV9 and TRBJ1-4, with a possible D match to TRBD1 (5 bases). Sample: naive CD8+ T cells sorted from blood. This clonotype originated in a man between 18 and 35 years old in good health. The CDR3 DNA reads TGTGCCAGCAGCCCAGGACACTCCGAGGAAAAACTGTTTTTT. Its protein is CASSPGHSEEKLFF.